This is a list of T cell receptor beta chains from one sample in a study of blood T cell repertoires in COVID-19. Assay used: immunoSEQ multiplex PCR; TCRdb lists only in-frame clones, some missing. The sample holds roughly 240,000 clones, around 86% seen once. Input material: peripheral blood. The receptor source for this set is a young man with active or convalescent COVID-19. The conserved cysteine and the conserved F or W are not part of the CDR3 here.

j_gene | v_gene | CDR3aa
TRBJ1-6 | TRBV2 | ASSRDGSYNSPLH
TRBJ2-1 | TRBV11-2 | ASSLEAARLYNEQF
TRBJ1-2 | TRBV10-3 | AITVNREGGYT
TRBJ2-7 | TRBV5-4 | ASSLSRLSTYEQY
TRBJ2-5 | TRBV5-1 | ASSYGSNQETQY
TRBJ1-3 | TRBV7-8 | ASSVDRGISSGNTIY
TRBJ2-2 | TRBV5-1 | ASSQTSAVTGELF
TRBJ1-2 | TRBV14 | ASSQVPGGGYT
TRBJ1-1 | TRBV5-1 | ASSLARRDAEAF
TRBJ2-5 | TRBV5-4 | ASSLGIARGRETQY
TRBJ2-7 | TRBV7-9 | ASSTGVTEQY
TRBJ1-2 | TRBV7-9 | ASSLEVVVGYT
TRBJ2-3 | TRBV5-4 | ASSLGAGAGDTQY
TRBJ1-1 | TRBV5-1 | ASSPWTGGVNTEAF
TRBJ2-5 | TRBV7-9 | ASSLDGWGPQETQY
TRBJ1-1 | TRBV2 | ASSFREGGEAF
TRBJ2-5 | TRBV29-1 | SVPGHAETQY
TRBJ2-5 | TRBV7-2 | ASSYDKGEETQY
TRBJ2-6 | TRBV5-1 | ASSLAVGRIRGVSGANVLT
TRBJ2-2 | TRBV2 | ASSPTGGGELF
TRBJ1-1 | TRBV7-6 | ASSLYVGQTYTEAF
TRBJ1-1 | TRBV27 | ASRAGSTEAF
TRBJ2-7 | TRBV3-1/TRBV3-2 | ASSPDYGNNEQY
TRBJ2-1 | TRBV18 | ASSPGLAGVNEQF
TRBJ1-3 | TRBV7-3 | ASSLVEASGNTIY
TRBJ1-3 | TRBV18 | ASRPTGVLSGNTIY
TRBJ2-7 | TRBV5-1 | ASSEGQGAHEQY
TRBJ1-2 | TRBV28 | ASLKRGQDGYT
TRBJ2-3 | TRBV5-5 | ASSWGLADTDTQY
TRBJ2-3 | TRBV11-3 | ASTQEGPDTQY
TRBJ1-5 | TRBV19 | ASSILGQGASSQPQH
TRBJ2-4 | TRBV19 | ASSIPAGVLLY
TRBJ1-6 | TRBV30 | AWTAQLNSPLH
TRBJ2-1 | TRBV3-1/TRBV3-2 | ASSPGLASNEQF
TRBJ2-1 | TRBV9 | ASSVGAGPSYNEQF
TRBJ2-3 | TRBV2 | ASTGGTSVH
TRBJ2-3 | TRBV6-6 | ASSQTSGRPWAQY
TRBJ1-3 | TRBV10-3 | AINGGDSRSGNTIY
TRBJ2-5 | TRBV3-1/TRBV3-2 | ASSQGKLAGAIETQY
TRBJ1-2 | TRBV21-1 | AVQPDRVYGYT
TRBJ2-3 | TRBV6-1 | ASSDLRLAFTDTQY
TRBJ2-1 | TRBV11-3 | ASSLDLALSYNEQF
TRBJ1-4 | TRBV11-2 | ASSLDRGSEKLF
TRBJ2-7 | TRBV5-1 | ASSLRQGPYEQY
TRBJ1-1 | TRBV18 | ASSPENRGGSTEAF
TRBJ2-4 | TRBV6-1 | ASGGTEQIAKNIQY
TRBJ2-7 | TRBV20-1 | SASSQNYEQY
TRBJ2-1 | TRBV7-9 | ASSTLAGAYNEQF
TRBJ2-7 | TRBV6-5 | ASSYPQGTSYEQY
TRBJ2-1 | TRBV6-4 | ASDSGGERIDEQF
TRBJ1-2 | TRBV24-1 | ATSDFTAEGGYT
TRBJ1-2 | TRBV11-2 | ASSKDRDYGYT
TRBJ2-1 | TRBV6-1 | ASSEGLAGPNEQF
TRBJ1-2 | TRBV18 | ASSVDSAYGYT